This record covers a single T cell receptor (beta chain). These data belong to a study of blood T cell repertoires in COVID-19. At the level of the study: Samples came from the United States, Italy and Spain, spanning acute and convalescent COVID-19.

Original handling: The assay estimated nucleated cells by amplifying reference gene primers. The method was immunoSEQ multiplex PCR; TCRdb's version includes in-frame clones alone and lacks a portion of them. That table is the source of V, J and clone size, and D and trimming were worked out from the DNA. The sample consists of over 150,000 clones, approximately 90% of them appearing once. This CDR3 is 14 amino acids long. After removal of 5 bases from V and 2 bases from J, the junction contained 5 bases not matched to a gene. The germline gives CDR1 ENHRY, CDR2 SYGVKD. The sequence was obtained from a woman aged 55-69 years who had recovered from COVID-19. The sequencing sample was made of peripheral blood. The V call is TRBV10-3, the J call TRBJ1-2, with 7 bases identical to TRBD1. This chain's CDR3 is CAISRQGQNYGYTF. The CDR3, as DNA: TGTGCCATCAGTCGTCAGGGACAGAACTATGGCTACACCTTC.